This TCR beta chain was retrieved from a study of cytomegalovirus exposure and HLA in healthy donors. Across the whole study: A prior analysis found some 110 million unique TCR beta sequences from approximately 190 million T cells. Out of 398 genotyped donors, 81% belonged to the Caucasian-associated ancestry cluster. The study's findings and limits: Published work reported that the classifier diagnosed cytomegalovirus status with high specificity and sensitivity.

Primers for the PCR totalled 60 Vbeta and 13 Jbeta. Only in-frame clones appear in the TCRdb table, and some are missing; sequencing was by immunoSEQ multiplex PCR. The sample consists of fewer than 150,000 clones, 76% of them appearing once. The CDR3 is 13 residues long. V trimming: 4 bases; J trimming: 7 bases; junction bases outside the gene matches: 3. Germline lookup yields CDR1 LNHDA and CDR2 SQIVND (reference sequence). As to this clone: Its antigen is as yet unknown.

The sequencing input was PBMCs. The receptor was isolated from a man aged 18 to 29 in good health and CMV-seronegative. V gene TRBV19 combines with J gene TRBJ1-5; 8 bases are shared with TRBD1. The CDR3 region has the DNA TGTGCCAGTAGTAGACAGGGGTACCAGCCCCAGCATTTT. It codes for CASSRQGYQPQHF.